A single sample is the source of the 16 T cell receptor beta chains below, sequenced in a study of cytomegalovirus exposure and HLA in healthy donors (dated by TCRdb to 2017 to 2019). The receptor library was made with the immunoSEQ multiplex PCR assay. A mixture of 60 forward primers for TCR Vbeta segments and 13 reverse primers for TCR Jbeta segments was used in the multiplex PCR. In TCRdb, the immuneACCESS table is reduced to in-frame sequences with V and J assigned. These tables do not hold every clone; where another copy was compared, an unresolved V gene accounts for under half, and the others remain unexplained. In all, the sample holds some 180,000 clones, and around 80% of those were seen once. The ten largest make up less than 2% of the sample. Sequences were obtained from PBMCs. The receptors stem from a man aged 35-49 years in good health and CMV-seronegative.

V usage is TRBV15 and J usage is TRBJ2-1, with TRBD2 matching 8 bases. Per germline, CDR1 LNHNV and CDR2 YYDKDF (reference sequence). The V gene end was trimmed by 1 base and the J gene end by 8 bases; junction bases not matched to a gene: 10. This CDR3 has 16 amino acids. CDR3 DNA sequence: TGTGCCACCAGCAGAGGGGTTTCGGCGGGAGGCGATGAGCAGTTCTTC. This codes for CATSRGVSAGGDEQFF.

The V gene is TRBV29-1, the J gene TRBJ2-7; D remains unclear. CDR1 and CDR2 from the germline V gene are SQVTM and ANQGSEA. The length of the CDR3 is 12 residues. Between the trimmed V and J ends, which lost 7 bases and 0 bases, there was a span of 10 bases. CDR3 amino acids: CSARGPSYEQYF. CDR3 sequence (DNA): TGCAGCGCGCGCGGCCCCTCCTACGAGCAGTACTTC.

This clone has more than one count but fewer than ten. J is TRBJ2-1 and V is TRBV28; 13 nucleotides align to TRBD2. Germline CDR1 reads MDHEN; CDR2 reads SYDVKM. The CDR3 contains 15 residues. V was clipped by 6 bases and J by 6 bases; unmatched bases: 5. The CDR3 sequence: CASSVTSGGANEQFF. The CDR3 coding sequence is TGTGCCAGCAGCGTCACTAGCGGGGGGGCCAATGAGCAGTTCTTC.

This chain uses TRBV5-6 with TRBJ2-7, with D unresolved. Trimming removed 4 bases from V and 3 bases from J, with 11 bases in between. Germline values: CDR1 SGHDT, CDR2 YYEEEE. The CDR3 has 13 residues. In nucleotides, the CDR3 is TGTGCCAGCAGCCTAGGAGAGCTCTACGAGCAGTACTTC. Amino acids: CASSLGELYEQYF.

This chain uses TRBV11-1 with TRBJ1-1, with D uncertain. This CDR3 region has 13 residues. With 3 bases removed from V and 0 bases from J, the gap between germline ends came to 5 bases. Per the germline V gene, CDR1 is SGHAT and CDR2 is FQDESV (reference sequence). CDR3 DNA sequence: TGTGCCAGCAGCTTGGGCGTGAACACTGAAGCTTTCTTT. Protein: CASSLGVNTEAFF.

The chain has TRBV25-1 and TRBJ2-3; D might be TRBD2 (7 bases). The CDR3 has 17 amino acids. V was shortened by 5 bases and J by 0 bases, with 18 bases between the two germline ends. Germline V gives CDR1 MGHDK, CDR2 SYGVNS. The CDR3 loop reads CASSRLRRGPSTDTQYF. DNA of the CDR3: TGTGCCAGCAGTCGCTTGAGGCGGGGGCCTAGCACAGATACGCAGTATTTT. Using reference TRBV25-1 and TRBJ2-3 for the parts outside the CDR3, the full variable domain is EADIYQTPRYLVIGTGKKITLECSQTMGHDKMYWYQQDPGMELHLIHYSYGVNSTEKGDLSSESTVSRIRTEHFPLTLESARPSHTSQYLCASSRLRRGPSTDTQYFGPGTRLTVL.

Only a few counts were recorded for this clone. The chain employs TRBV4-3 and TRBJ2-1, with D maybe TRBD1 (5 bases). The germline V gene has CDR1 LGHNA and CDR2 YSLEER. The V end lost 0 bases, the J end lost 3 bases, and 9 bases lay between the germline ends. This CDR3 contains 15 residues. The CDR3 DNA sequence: TGCGCCAGCAGCCAAGACAGGGCTAACTACAATGAGCAGTTCTTC. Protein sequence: CASSQDRANYNEQFF.

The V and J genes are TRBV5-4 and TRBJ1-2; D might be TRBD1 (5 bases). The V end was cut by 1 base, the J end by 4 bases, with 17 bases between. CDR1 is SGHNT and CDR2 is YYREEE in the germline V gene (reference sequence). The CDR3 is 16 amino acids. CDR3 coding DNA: TGTGCCAGCAGCTTGTGGTCGCGGGGGACGGGCTATGGCTACACCTTC. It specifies CASSLWSRGTGYGYTF.

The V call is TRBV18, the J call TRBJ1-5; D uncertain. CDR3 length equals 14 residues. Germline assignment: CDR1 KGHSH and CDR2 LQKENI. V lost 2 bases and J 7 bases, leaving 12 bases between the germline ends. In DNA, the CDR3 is TGTGCCAGCTCACCAATCAGGTCGGGGCAGCCCCAGCATTTT. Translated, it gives CASSPIRSGQPQHF.

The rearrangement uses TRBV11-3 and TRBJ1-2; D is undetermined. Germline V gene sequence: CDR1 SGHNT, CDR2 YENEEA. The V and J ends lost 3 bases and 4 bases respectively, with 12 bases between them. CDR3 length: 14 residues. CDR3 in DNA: TGTGCCAGCAGCTTGCCCCCGGTTGGCTATGGCTACACCTTC. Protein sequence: CASSLPPVGYGYTF.

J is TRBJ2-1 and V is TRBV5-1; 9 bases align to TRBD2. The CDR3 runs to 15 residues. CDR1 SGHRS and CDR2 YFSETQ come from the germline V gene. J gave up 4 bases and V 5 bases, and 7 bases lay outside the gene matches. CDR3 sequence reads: CASSSGTSIYNEQFF. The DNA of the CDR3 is TGCGCCAGCAGTTCCGGGACTAGCATTTACAATGAGCAGTTCTTC.

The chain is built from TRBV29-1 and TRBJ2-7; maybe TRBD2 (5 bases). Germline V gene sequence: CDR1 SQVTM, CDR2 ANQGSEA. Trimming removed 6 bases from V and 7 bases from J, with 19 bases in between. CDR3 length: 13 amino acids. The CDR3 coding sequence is TGCAGCGTCTCCCCCGGAGGTGTCAAGGAGCAGTACTTC. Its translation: CSVSPGGVKEQYF.

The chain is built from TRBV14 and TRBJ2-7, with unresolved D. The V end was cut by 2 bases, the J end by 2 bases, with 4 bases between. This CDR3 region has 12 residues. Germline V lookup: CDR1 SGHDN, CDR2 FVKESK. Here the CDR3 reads CASSQSAYEQYF. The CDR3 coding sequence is TGTGCCAGCAGCCAAAGCGCCTACGAGCAGTACTTC.

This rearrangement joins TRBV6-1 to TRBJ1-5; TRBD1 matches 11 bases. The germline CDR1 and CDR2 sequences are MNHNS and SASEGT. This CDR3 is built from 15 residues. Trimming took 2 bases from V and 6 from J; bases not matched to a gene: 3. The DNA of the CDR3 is TGTGCCAGCAGTGAAAGGGACAGGGGGGGTCAGCCCCAGCATTTT. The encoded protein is CASSERDRGGQPQHF.

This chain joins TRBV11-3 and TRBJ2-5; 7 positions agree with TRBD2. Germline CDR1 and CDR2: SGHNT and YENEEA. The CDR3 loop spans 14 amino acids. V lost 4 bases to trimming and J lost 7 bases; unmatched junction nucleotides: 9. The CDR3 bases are TGTGCCAGCAGCTCCCTGGCGGGGGATGGGACCCAGTACTTC. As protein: CASSSLAGDGTQYF. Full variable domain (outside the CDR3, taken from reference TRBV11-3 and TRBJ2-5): EAGVVQSPRYKIIEKKQPVAFWCNPISGHNTLYWYLQNLGQGPELLIRYENEEAVDDSQLPKDRFSAERLKGVDSTLKIQPAELGDSAVYLCASSSLAGDGTQYFGPGTRLLVL.

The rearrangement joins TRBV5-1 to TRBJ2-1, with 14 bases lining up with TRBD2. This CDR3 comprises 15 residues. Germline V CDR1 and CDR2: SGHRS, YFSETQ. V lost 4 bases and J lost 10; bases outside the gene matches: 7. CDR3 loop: CASSPTSGGAGEQFF. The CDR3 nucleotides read TGCGCCAGCAGCCCGACTAGCGGGGGGGCCGGCGAGCAGTTCTTC.